The 14 T cell receptor beta chains presented below share a single source sample, sequenced in a study of blood T cell repertoires in COVID-19. Libraries were prepared by immunoSEQ multiplex PCR; TCRdb keeps only in-frame clonotypes and omits some of them. The sample holds under 50,000 clones; roughly 85% are singletons and the top ten take about 4.2%. Sequences were obtained from peripheral blood. Receptors originate from a woman in her 70s with acute or convalescent COVID-19.

This chain joins TRBV2 and TRBJ1-3, with D unresolved. Trimming took 4 bases from V and 0 from J, leaving 7 bases between them. The germline gives CDR1 SNHLY, CDR2 FYNNEI. This CDR3 has 14 residues. CDR3 residues: CASSVQFSGNTIYF. In DNA form, the CDR3 reads TGTGCCAGCAGTGTTCAGTTCTCTGGAAACACCATATATTTT. Combining the CDR3 with reference TRBV2 and TRBJ1-3 gives the whole variable domain EPEVTQTPSHQVTQMGQEVILRCVPISNHLYFYWYRQILGQKVEFLVSFYNNEISEKSEIFDDQFSVERPDGSNFTLKIRSTKLEDSAMYFCASSVQFSGNTIYFGEGSWLTVV.

The chain combines TRBV28 with TRBJ2-5; possible D gene TRBD2, 6 bases. This CDR3 has 14 residues. The germline CDR1 and CDR2 sequences are MDHEN and SYDVKM. Trimming stripped 5 bases from V and 4 bases from J, with 14 bases between. This CDR3 is CASSQSPGVETQYF. In DNA, the CDR3 is TGTGCCAGCAGTCAATCTCCGGGAGTAGAGACCCAGTACTTC.

The rearrangement links TRBV5-1 to TRBJ1-2; D unresolved. The CDR3 consists of 16 residues. V shed 0 bases and J shed 8 bases, with 20 bases lying between them. Germline-derived CDR1 and CDR2 are SGHRS and YFSETQ. CDR3 bases: TGCGCCAGCAGCTTGGCCCGCGGGCGGGAAAGCGGCGGCTACACCTTC. Its translation: CASSLARGRESGGYTF.

V usage is TRBV29-1 and J usage is TRBJ2-1; TRBD2 matches 8 bases. Looked up from germline, CDR1 is SQVTM and CDR2 is ANQGSEA. This CDR3 region has 14 residues. J was trimmed by 3 bases and V by 4 bases; bases with no gene match: 5. This CDR3 reads CSVAAGGGYNEQFF. CDR3 coding DNA: TGCAGCGTTGCCGCGGGAGGTGGCTACAATGAGCAGTTCTTC.

V is TRBV25-1 and J is TRBJ1-6; D gene unclear. Germline CDR1 and CDR2: MGHDK and SYGVNS. The V gene lost 1 base and the J gene lost 7 bases, with 14 bases spanning the gap. The CDR3 has 16 amino acids. This chain's CDR3 is CASSESGIKRNSPLHF. The CDR3 coding sequence is TGTGCCAGCAGTGAATCCGGGATCAAACGGAATTCACCCCTCCACTTT.

The genes are TRBV27 and TRBJ1-4; 10 positions match TRBD1. The germline V gene has CDR1 MNHEY and CDR2 SMNVEV (reference sequence). This CDR3 is 14 amino acids long. With 2 bases clipped from V and 10 bases from J, the junction kept 4 bases outside the gene matches. CDR3: CASSLGTGAGKLFF. Written as DNA, the CDR3 is TGTGCCAGCAGTTTAGGGACAGGGGCTGGAAAACTGTTTTTT.

The chain recombines TRBV29-1 with TRBJ1-2; TRBD1 agrees at 11 bases. CDR1 and CDR2 (germline): SQVTM, ANQGSEA. With V trimmed by 2 bases and J by 4 bases, 6 bases remained unmatched. CDR3 length equals 15 residues. The CDR3: CSVESWDRGSYGYTF. CDR3 DNA sequence: TGCAGCGTTGAAAGTTGGGACAGGGGGAGCTATGGCTACACCTTC.

The J gene is TRBJ2-7, the V gene TRBV7-2; D is uncertain. The CDR3 extends over 13 amino acids. Looked up from germline, CDR1 is SGHTA and CDR2 is FQGNSA. Trimming took off 5 bases at V and 1 base at J, with 9 bases between the two ends. DNA for the CDR3: TGTGCCAGCAGCGGCCGCGGATCCTACGAGCAGTACTTC. This encodes CASSGRGSYEQYF.

The chain links TRBV14 to TRBJ1-6; D not resolved. Germline CDR1 reads SGHDN; CDR2 reads FVKESK. Deletions cut 1 base from V and 0 bases from J, with 7 bases between. This CDR3 spans 16 amino acids. For the CDR3, the DNA is TGTGCCAGCAGCCAAGGGTGGAGCTCCTATAATTCACCCCTCCACTTT. It yields the protein CASSQGWSSYNSPLHF.

The chain uses TRBV28 and TRBJ2-1; 15 positions agree with TRBD2. With 8 bases clipped from V and 7 bases from J, the junction kept 3 bases outside the gene matches. This CDR3 has 14 amino acids. Germline CDR1 MDHEN, CDR2 SYDVKM. CDR3 bases: TGTGCCAGCCTAGGGACTAGCGGGGGGAATGAGCAGTTCTTC. It translates to CASLGTSGGNEQFF.

The chain links TRBV18 to TRBJ2-4; possibly TRBD1 for D (6 bases). The ends were cut back, 2 bases at V and 0 bases at J, with 11 bases in the middle. This CDR3 spans 16 amino acids. CDR1 and CDR2 from the germline V gene are KGHSH and LQKENI. The CDR3 DNA reads TGTGCCAGCTCACCATTGGGCAGGGGAGCCAAAAACATTCAGTACTTC. Its protein product is CASSPLGRGAKNIQYF.

The V call is TRBV29-1, the J call TRBJ2-3, with TRBD2 identical over 7 bases. V trimming: 7 bases; J trimming: 0 bases; junction bases outside the gene matches: 10. Germline V gene sequence: CDR1 SQVTM, CDR2 ANQGSEA. The CDR3 covers 15 residues. CDR3 in amino acids: CSGLPGTISTDTQYF. The CDR3 nucleotides read TGCAGCGGCTTGCCTGGGACTATTAGCACAGATACGCAGTATTTT.

The chain joins TRBV11-1 to TRBJ2-3; D may be TRBD1 (5 bases). CDR3 length equals 15 residues. Germline V gene sequence: CDR1 SGHAT, CDR2 FQDESV (reference sequence). Trimming shortened V by 6 bases and J by 6 bases, and 19 bases separated the two germline ends. CDR3 residues: CASSRNFQGSDTQYF. In nucleotides, the CDR3 is TGTGCCAGCAGTCGAAACTTCCAGGGATCGGATACGCAGTATTTT.

The chain couples TRBV6-5 to TRBJ2-7; 11 nucleotides match TRBD1. The CDR3 runs 15 residues. CDR1 is MNHEY and CDR2 is SVGAGI in the germline V gene. Trimming removed 0 bases from V and 3 bases from J; junction bases left unmatched: 1. DNA for the CDR3: TGTGCCAGCAGTTACTCCGGGACAGGGGGCTACGAGCAGTACTTC. This translates into CASSYSGTGGYEQYF.